A single sample is the source of the 7 T cell receptor beta chains below, sequenced in a study of blood T cell repertoires in COVID-19. This table comes from immunoSEQ multiplex PCR, and its TCRdb copy is limited to in-frame clones, with some not included. Among 200,000 to 250,000 clones listed, approximately 90% were seen once. The sample consisted of peripheral blood. Receptors originate from a man younger than 35 with active or convalescent COVID-19.

The chain carries TRBV9 and TRBJ1-5; D uncertain. Germline CDR1 is SGDLS and CDR2 is YYNGEE. Trimming removed 0 bases at V and 6 bases at J, with 10 bases between. The length of the CDR3 is 14 residues. The CDR3 reads CASSVGSLGQPQHF. Here the CDR3 DNA reads TGTGCCAGCAGCGTAGGTAGCCTCGGTCAGCCCCAGCATTTT.

This clone occurred a few times. This chain links TRBV29-1 with TRBJ1-2; 7 nucleotides agree with TRBD1. This CDR3 contains 11 residues. The germline V gene encodes CDR1 SQVTM and CDR2 ANQGSEA. V shed 7 bases, J shed 8 bases, and the junction held 7 bases outside the gene matches. DNA for the CDR3: TGCAGCGGAACCACAGGGGCCGGCTACACCTTC. This sequence encodes CSGTTGAGYTF.

The chain recombines TRBV6-2 or TRBV6-3 with TRBJ2-1, with unresolved D. Germline V gives CDR1 MNHEY, CDR2 SVGEGT. Trimming took 5 bases from V and 2 from J, leaving 4 bases between them. The CDR3 runs to 12 residues. The CDR3 sequence: CASSTPYNEQFF. Here the CDR3 DNA reads TGTGCCAGCAGTACTCCCTACAATGAGCAGTTCTTC.

This clone has only one observation. The chain is built from TRBV15 and TRBJ1-4; 10 bases map to TRBD1. Per the germline V gene, CDR1 is LNHNV and CDR2 is YYDKDF (reference sequence). The CDR3 consists of 15 residues. Trimming took 2 bases from V and 6 from J; bases not matched to a gene: 3. CDR3 in amino acids: CATSRRTGGDEKLFF. In DNA, the CDR3 is TGTGCCACCAGCAGACGGACAGGGGGGGATGAAAAACTGTTTTTT.

J is TRBJ1-2 and V is TRBV5-4; unclear D gene. The CDR3 is made up of 17 amino acids. Germline CDR1 and CDR2: SGHNT and YYREEE (reference sequence). V lost 1 base and J lost 0, with 16 bases in between. The CDR3: CASSLSEKVGANYGYTF. CDR3 nucleotide sequence: TGTGCCAGCAGCTTGAGTGAGAAGGTCGGGGCTAACTATGGCTACACCTTC.

The CDR3 DNA follows: TGCGCCAGCAGTTTCACTAGCGCAGGCACAGATACGCAGTATTTT. This encodes CASSFTSAGTDTQYF. The V and J genes are TRBV5-1 and TRBJ2-3, with TRBD2 matching over 7 bases. V shed 5 bases, J shed 1 base, and the junction held 7 bases outside the gene matches. This CDR3 is built from 15 residues. Germline CDR1 SGHRS, CDR2 YFSETQ.

For this clone: The junction and the germline gene differ at one end; a read error may be behind it. J is TRBJ1-2 and V is TRBV7-7; 8 bases align to TRBD1. The CDR3 is 18 residues long. The germline CDR1 and CDR2 sequences are SSHAT and FNYEAQ (reference sequence). CDR3 sequence: CASSFPRTGMGPNYGYTF. The CDR3 nucleotides read TGTGCTAGCAGCTTCCCACGGACAGGGATGGGGCCTAACTATGGCTACACCTTC.